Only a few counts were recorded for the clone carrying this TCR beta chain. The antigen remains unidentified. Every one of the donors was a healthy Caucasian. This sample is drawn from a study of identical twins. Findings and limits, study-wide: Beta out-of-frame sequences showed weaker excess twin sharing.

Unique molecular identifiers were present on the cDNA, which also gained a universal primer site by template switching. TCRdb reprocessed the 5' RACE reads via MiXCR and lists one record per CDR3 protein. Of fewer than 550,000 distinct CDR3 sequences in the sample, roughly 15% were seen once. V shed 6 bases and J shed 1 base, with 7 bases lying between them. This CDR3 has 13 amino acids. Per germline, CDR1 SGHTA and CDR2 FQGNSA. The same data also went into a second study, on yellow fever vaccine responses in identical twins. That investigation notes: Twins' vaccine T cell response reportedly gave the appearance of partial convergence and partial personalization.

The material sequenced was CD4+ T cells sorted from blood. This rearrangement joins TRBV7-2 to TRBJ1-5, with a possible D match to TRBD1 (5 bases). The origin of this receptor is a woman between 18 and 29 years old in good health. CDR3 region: CASRQESNQPQHF. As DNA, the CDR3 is TGTGCCAGCAGACAGGAGAGCAATCAGCCCCAGCATTTT.